This T cell receptor beta chain comes out of a study of shared clonotypes between healthy human individuals. Whole-study context: Donors consisted of two women and a few men between 18 and 49. Study findings and constraints: Specimens sampled were limited to blood, with tissue repertoires likely differing.

Into CD45RA+ naive and CD45RA-negative memory subsets, the CD4+ cells were split. Concerning this clone itself: The antigen remains unidentified.

This table comes from immunoSEQ multiplex PCR, and its TCRdb copy is limited to in-frame clones, with some not included. The repertoire holds some 2,100,000 clones, with about 94% as singletons. Trimming at V came to 6 bases and at J to 7 bases, leaving 9 bases not matched to a gene. CDR3 length: 14 amino acids. In germline, CDR1 is SNHLY, CDR2 FYNNEI. The sequence was collected from a man between 18 and 35 years old in good health. The V call is TRBV2, the J call TRBJ2-1, with 7 bases aligning to TRBD1. The sample taken for sequencing was naive CD4+ T cells sorted from blood. Subset indicated: CD45RA+ positively selected. Written as DNA, the CDR3 is TGTGCCAGCAGCCGCGGACAGGTTACGAATGAGCAGTTCTTC. Amino acid sequence: CASSRGQVTNEQFF.